These 15 T cell receptor beta chains were all obtained from the same sample, sequenced in a study of blood T cell repertoires in COVID-19. Using immunoSEQ multiplex PCR, the repertoire was profiled, and TCRdb retains in-frame clones only, with some absent. In the table there are tens of thousands of clones, about 82% of which are singletons. The material sequenced was peripheral blood. Receptor source: a man aged 50 to 59 with active COVID-19.

This rearrangement joins TRBV20-1 to TRBJ2-2; 7 bases map to TRBD2. The CDR3 contains 14 residues. Germline lookup yields CDR1 DFQATT and CDR2 SNEGSKA (reference sequence). V was clipped by 3 bases and J by 4 bases; unmatched bases: 5. The CDR3 sequence: CSASAGGGTGELFF. CDR3 nucleotides: TGCAGTGCTAGTGCGGGCGGGGGCACCGGGGAGCTGTTTTTT.

The chain has TRBV7-2 and TRBJ1-2; D remains ambiguous. V was shortened by 3 bases and J by 0 bases, with 14 bases between the two germline ends. The CDR3 has 16 amino acids. The V gene's germline CDR1 is SGHTA and CDR2 FQGNSA. CDR3 nucleotide sequence: TGTGCCAGCAGCTTGAAACCGGGAGCTACTAACTATGGCTACACCTTC. This translates into CASSLKPGATNYGYTF.

This clone was observed once. The genes are TRBV6-4 and TRBJ2-5, with 8 positions matching TRBD1. Germline V gene lookup returns CDR1 MRHNA and CDR2 SNTAGT. This CDR3 has 14 amino acids. Germline trimming cut 6 bases from V and 5 bases from J; bases unmatched to any gene: 8. As DNA, the CDR3 is TGTGCCAGCAGGACGTCAGGGGGCCGGGAGACCCAGTACTTC. Its translation: CASRTSGGRETQYF.

The DNA for the CDR3 is TGCAGTGCTGTAGACAAATATGGCTACACCTTC. This codes for CSAVDKYGYTF. This chain uses TRBV20-1 with TRBJ1-2; no clear D. V was clipped by 5 bases and J by 5 bases, with 9 bases between them. The CDR3 has 11 amino acids. The germline gives CDR1 DFQATT, CDR2 SNEGSKA (reference sequence).

The CDR3 DNA reads as TGTGCCATCAGTGAAGGGACACACATACCACTCACAGATACGCAGTATTTT. It codes for CAISEGTHIPLTDTQYF. This chain links TRBV10-3 with TRBJ2-3, with D perhaps TRBD1 (6 bases). The CDR3 consists of 17 residues. V was trimmed by 3 bases and J by 2 bases, leaving 18 bases between them. Germline V gene lookup returns CDR1 ENHRY and CDR2 SYGVKD.

The chain recombines TRBV5-4 with TRBJ1-2, with 8 positions matching TRBD1. The ends lost 5 bases at V and 8 bases at J; junction bases unmatched: 8. The CDR3 has 13 amino acids. The germline V gene encodes CDR1 SGHNT and CDR2 YYREEE (reference sequence). CDR3 sequence reads: CASSVTGGLGYTF. The CDR3, as DNA: TGTGCCAGCAGTGTTACAGGGGGACTAGGCTACACCTTC. The whole variable domain, filled in from reference TRBV5-4 and TRBJ1-2, reads ETGVTQSPTHLIKTRGQQVTLRCSSQSGHNTVSWYQQALGQGPQFIFQYYREEENGRGNFPPRFSGLQFPNYSSELNVNALELDDSALYLCASSVTGGLGYTFGSGTRLTVV.

The gene calls are TRBV7-6 and TRBJ2-1; D perhaps matches TRBD2 (6 bases). The CDR3 is made up of 13 amino acids. The ends were cut back, 2 bases at V and 6 bases at J, with 8 bases in the middle. Germline V gene lookup returns CDR1 SGHVS and CDR2 FNYEAQ. CDR3 sequence reads: CASSLRGFNEQFF. The CDR3 region has the DNA TGTGCCAGCAGCTTACGGGGGTTCAATGAGCAGTTCTTC.

The chain uses TRBV4-2 and TRBJ2-1; 12 bases agree with TRBD1. V dropped 0 bases and J dropped 3; count of bases not matched to a gene: 6. This CDR3 region has 18 residues. Germline values: CDR1 LGHNA, CDR2 YNFKEQ. The CDR3 nucleotides read TGTGCCAGCAGCCAAGAAGGAGGGACAGGGGGCGTCTACAATGAGCAGTTCTTC. Protein sequence: CASSQEGGTGGVYNEQFF.

The V and J genes are TRBV6-5 and TRBJ2-7; 11 bases agree with TRBD2. Trimming took 6 bases from V and 5 from J; bases not matched to a gene: 0. The CDR3 is 12 amino acids. Germline CDR1 MNHEY, CDR2 SVGAGI. DNA of the CDR3: TGTGCCAGCAGGACTAGCGGGAACGAGCAGTACGTC. Residues: CASRTSGNEQYV.

This chain connects TRBV4-1 to TRBJ2-3; TRBD2 agrees at 9 bases. This CDR3 is 18 amino acids long. Unmatched junction bases numbered 13, after V lost 4 bases and J lost 2 bases. Germline V lookup: CDR1 MGHRA, CDR2 YSYEKL. The CDR3 loop is CASSLRLAVAENTDTQYF. CDR3 in DNA: TGCGCCAGCAGCCTTCGACTAGCGGTCGCCGAGAACACAGATACGCAGTATTTT.

V is TRBV18 and J is TRBJ2-1; TRBD2 agrees at 11 bases. CDR1 and CDR2 from the germline V gene are KGHSH and LQKENI. V lost 2 bases and J lost 3; bases outside the gene matches: 0. The length of the CDR3 is 15 residues. The CDR3 sequence: CASSPTSGGYNEQFF. The DNA of the CDR3 is TGTGCCAGCTCACCAACTAGCGGGGGCTACAATGAGCAGTTCTTC.

The V call is TRBV5-6, the J call TRBJ2-5, with D possibly TRBD1 on 6 matching bases. The CDR3 is 14 residues long. V lost 1 base and J lost 3, with 10 bases in between. In germline, CDR1 is SGHDT, CDR2 YYEEEE. CDR3 residues: CASSLTGQKETQYF. Written as DNA, the CDR3 is TGTGCCAGCAGCTTGACAGGACAGAAAGAGACCCAGTACTTC.

The chain combines TRBV10-3 with TRBJ1-6; 8 nucleotides agree with TRBD1. With 3 bases clipped from V and 8 bases from J, the junction kept 6 bases outside the gene matches. Germline assignment: CDR1 ENHRY and CDR2 SYGVKD. The CDR3 has 15 residues. This chain's CDR3 is CAISEFQGAHSPLHF. The CDR3 DNA sequence: TGTGCCATCAGTGAATTTCAGGGGGCTCATTCACCCCTCCACTTT.

V is TRBV6-5 and J is TRBJ1-5; weak D call: TRBD1 (5 bases). Germline V lookup: CDR1 MNHEY, CDR2 SVGAGI. Trimming took off 8 bases at V and 4 bases at J, with 12 bases between the two ends. The CDR3 loop spans 13 amino acids. The CDR3 is CASSATVNQPQHF. As DNA, the CDR3 is TGTGCCAGCTCAGCGACAGTTAATCAGCCCCAGCATTTT.

There are a few counts of this clone. The chain carries TRBV4-1 and TRBJ2-2; D ambiguous. Germline CDR1 reads MGHRA; CDR2 reads YSYEKL. The CDR3 covers 15 residues. The V gene lost 2 bases and the J gene lost 5 bases, with 12 bases spanning the gap. CDR3 sequence: CASSQPLKRTGELFF. The CDR3 DNA reads TGCGCCAGCAGCCAACCTCTCAAGAGAACCGGGGAGCTGTTTTTT.